This record covers a single TCR beta chain. The data belong to a study of T cells in Graves' hyperthyroidism and ophthalmopathy. CDR3 length: 14 residues. With V trimmed by 5 bases and J by 4 bases, 7 bases remained unmatched. CDR1 and CDR2 (germline): LNHNV, YYDKDF (reference sequence). What was amplified from RNA transcripts were TCR beta CDR3 regions. The study used the HTBI primer set for a first-round RT-PCR of the TCR CDR3. TCRdb recomputed calls from the multiplex PCR reads with MiXCR, one row per CDR3 protein. Seen here are 300,000 to 450,000 distinct CDR3 sequences, 20% to 25% observed once, and the top ten hold around four fifths.

The TCR originated in a man aged 50-60 years with Graves' hyperthyroidism. V gene TRBV15 combines with J gene TRBJ1-1; 7 nucleotides line up with TRBD1. Source material: blood. In DNA form, the CDR3 reads TGTGCCACCAGCCCTCGACAGGGAGGCACTGAAGCTTTCTTT. This translates into CATSPRQGGTEAFF. The complete variable domain, with remaining parts taken from reference TRBV15 and TRBJ1-1, reads DAMVIQNPRYQVTQFGKPVTLSCSQTLNHNVMYWYQQKSSQAPKLLFHYYDKDFNNEADTPDNFQSRRPNTSFCFLDIRSPGLGDTAMYLCATSPRQGGTEAFFGQGTRLTVV.